This T cell receptor (beta chain) was sequenced during a study of neurological immune-mediated disorders. Synthesis of cDNA was carried out by template-switch 5'RACE. The reaction used 10-nucleotide random UMIs. TCRdb reprocessed the 5' RACE reads via MiXCR and lists one record per CDR3 protein. The sample lists roughly 52,000 distinct CDR3 sequences, 4.5% to 7% occurring once. This clonotype showed up many times. Its antigen is still unknown. Germline V gene sequence: CDR1 SGHVS, CDR2 FQNEAQ. Trimming removed 1 base from V and 4 bases from J, with 10 bases in between. The CDR3 is 14 residues long. The study's findings and limits: Phylogenetic grouping assigned the repertoires of 18 of 34 multiple sclerosis patients to a single cluster of related CDR3 sequences. This cluster may be a repertoire-level signature. The study found the most TCR clonal expansion in HTLV-1-associated myelopathy and the least in multiple sclerosis, below healthy controls.

CD4+ or CD8+ T cells, around 1 million per library, were used for sorted libraries. Sequenced material: CD4+ T cells from blood. This sequence was found in a woman aged 18-35 years with multiple sclerosis. The chain is built from TRBV7-8 and TRBJ1-1, with D possibly TRBD1 on 6 matching bases. The CDR3 loop reads CASSLDRVSTEAFF. The CDR3 bases are TGTGCCAGCAGCTTAGACAGGGTCTCCACTGAAGCTTTCTTT.